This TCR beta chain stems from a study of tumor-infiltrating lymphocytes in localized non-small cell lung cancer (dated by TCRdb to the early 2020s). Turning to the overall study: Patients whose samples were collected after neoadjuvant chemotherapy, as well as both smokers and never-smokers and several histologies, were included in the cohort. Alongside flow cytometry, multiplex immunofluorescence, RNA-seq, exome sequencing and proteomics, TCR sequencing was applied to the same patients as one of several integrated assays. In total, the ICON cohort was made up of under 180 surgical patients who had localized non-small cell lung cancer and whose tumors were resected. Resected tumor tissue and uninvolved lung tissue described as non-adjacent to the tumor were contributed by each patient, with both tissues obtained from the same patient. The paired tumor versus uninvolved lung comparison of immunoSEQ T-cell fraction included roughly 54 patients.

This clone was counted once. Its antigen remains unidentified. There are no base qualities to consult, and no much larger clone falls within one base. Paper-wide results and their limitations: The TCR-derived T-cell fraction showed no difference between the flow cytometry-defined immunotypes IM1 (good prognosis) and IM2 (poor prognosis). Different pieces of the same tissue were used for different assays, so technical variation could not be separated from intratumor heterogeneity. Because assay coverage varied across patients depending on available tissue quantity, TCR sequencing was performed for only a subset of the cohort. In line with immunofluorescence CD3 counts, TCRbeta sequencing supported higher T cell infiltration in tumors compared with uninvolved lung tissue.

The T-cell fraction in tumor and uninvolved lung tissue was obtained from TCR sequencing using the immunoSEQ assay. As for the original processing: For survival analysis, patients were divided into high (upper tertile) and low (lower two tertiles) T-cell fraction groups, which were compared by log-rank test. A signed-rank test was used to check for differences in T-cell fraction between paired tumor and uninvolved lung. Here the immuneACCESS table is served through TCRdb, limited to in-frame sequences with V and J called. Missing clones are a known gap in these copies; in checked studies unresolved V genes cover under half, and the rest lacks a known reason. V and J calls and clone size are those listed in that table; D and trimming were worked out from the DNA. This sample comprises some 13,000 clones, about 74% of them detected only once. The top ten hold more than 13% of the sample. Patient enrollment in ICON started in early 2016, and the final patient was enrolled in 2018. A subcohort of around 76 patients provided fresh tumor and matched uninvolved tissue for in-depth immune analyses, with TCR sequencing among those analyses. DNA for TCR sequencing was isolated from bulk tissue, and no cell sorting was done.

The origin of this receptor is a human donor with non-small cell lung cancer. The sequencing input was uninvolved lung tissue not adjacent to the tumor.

The CDR3: CASSVDGGSEQYF. The DNA sequence follows: TGTGCCAGCAGCGTAGACGGGGGGTCCGAGCAGTACTTC. The V gene is TRBV9 and the J gene is TRBJ2-7, and TRBD2 aligns with 7 junction nucleotides. The germline V gene supplies CDR1 SGDLS and CDR2 YYNGEE. The CDR3 goes from the cysteine to the phenylalanine over 13 residues. Of all the DNA, just the CDR3 is kept, 39 bases in frame from base 1. V has 0 bases trimmed and J has 6 bases trimmed; junction bases matching no gene number 3.